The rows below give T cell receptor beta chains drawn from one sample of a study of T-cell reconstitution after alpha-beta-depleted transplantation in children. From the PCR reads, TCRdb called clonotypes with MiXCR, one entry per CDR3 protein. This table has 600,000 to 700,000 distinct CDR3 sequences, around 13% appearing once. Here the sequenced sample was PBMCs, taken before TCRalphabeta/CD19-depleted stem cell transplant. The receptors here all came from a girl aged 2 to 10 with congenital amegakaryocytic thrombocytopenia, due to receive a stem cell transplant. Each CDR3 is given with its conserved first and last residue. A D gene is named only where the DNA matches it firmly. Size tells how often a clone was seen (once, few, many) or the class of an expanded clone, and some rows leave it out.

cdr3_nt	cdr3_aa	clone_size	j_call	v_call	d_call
TGTGCCAGCAGGGGGGCCGAGGGAGAATATGGCTACACCTTC	CASRGAEGEYGYTF	many	TRBJ1-2	TRBV12-3/TRBV12-4	-
TGCAGTGCCCAGTTCCAGGACGCCGGGAAGCATTTT	CSAQFQDAGKHF	many	TRBJ1-5	TRBV20-1	-
TGCAGTGCGACCACGGACGGTCCCAATGAGCAGTTCTTC	CSATTDGPNEQFF	many	TRBJ2-1	TRBV20-1	-
TGTGCCAGCAGCTTAGACGTGGCAGATACGCAGTATTTT	CASSLDVADTQYF	few	TRBJ2-3	TRBV7-7	-
TGCAGCGTTGGGGGGCAAGAGACCCAGTACTTC	CSVGGQETQYF	many	TRBJ2-5	TRBV29-1	-
TGCGCCAGCAGCCAGGGGACAGGTCCGGGGTCACCCCTCCACTTT	CASSQGTGPGSPLHF	many	TRBJ1-6	TRBV4-1	TRBD1
TGCGCCAGCAGCATCACAGGGTCTAACTATGGCTACACCTTC	CASSITGSNYGYTF	few	TRBJ1-2	TRBV5-1	-
TGTGCCAGCAGTTTCCGGGCCGGGGGGACGCAGTATTTT	CASSFRAGGTQYF	-	TRBJ2-3	TRBV12-3/TRBV12-4	TRBD2
TGTGCCAGAGAGGGGGTTGCAGATACGCAGTATTTT	CAREGVADTQYF	-	TRBJ2-3	TRBV2	-
TGTGCCAGCACCATACGACTAGCGACCTACAATGAGCAGTTCTTC	CASTIRLATYNEQFF	many	TRBJ2-1	TRBV12-3/TRBV12-4	TRBD2
TGTGCCAGCAGCTCAGGGGGTTGGGGAAACTCCTACAATGAGCAGTTCTTC	CASSSGGWGNSYNEQFF	few	TRBJ2-1	TRBV7-8	TRBD1
TGTGCCAGCAGTTACTCCTCCGGGACAGGGGGCTACGAGCAGTACTTC	CASSYSSGTGGYEQYF	-	TRBJ2-7	TRBV6-5	TRBD1
TGCGCCAGCACCTTTGGAGACACTGAAGCTTTCTTT	CASTFGDTEAFF	many	TRBJ1-1	TRBV10-2	-
TGTGCCAGCAGCTTCGGGCGGACGTACACCCTCCAAGAGACCCAGTACTTC	CASSFGRTYTLQETQYF	-	TRBJ2-5	TRBV7-8	-
TGTGCCATCAGTGTGTTAGCGGGAGGTCAATTCCACGAGCAGTACTTC	CAISVLAGGQFHEQYF	-	TRBJ2-7	TRBV10-3	TRBD2
TGCGCCAGCAGCCAAAAAAGGGGAGTAGCGGGCCCTCAAGAGACCCAGTACTTC	CASSQKRGVAGPQETQYF	-	TRBJ2-5	TRBV4-1	TRBD2
TGTGCCAGCAGCTCGGTCCGGGGATTAAGCTCCTACAATGAGCAGTTCTTC	CASSSVRGLSSYNEQFF	many	TRBJ2-1	TRBV7-9	-
TGCAGCGTTGAAACGGCCCGGACAGCGTACAATGAGCAGTTCTTC	CSVETARTAYNEQFF	many	TRBJ2-1	TRBV29-1	-
TGTGCCAGCAGCTTAAGGCCTAGCGGGAACTCCTACGAGCAGTACTTC	CASSLRPSGNSYEQYF	-	TRBJ2-7	TRBV7-8	TRBD2
TGCGCCAGCAGCCAAGATTGGGCCTACGAGCAGTACTTC	CASSQDWAYEQYF	many	TRBJ2-7	TRBV4-1	-
TGTGCCAGCAGTTTATCGGGGGTTGGCTACACCTTC	CASSLSGVGYTF	many	TRBJ1-2	TRBV27	-
TGCAGTGCTCCACTCCACGAGACAGGGCTATCCTACGAGCAGTACTTC	CSAPLHETGLSYEQYF	many	TRBJ2-7	TRBV20-1	TRBD1
TGTGCCACCAGCCCGCAAGGGGTTCAAGAGACCCAGTACTTC	CATSPQGVQETQYF	-	TRBJ2-5	TRBV15	-
TGTGCCAGCAGTTACTCGATTGCGGGAGGGCCCAATGAGCAGTTCTTC	CASSYSIAGGPNEQFF	many	TRBJ2-1	TRBV6-5	TRBD2
TGCGCCAGCAGCCAAGCCCAGAGGGGCCACAATGAGCAGTTCTTC	CASSQAQRGHNEQFF	-	TRBJ2-1	TRBV4-1	-
TGCAGTGCCCGGGGACTAGCGGGAGGGCCTTTCGAGCAGTACTTC	CSARGLAGGPFEQYF	-	TRBJ2-7	TRBV20-1	TRBD2
TGTGCCAGCAGTCCCTCCTGGGGGGCGCAGTCTGGGGCCAACGTCCTGACTTTC	CASSPSWGAQSGANVLTF	few	TRBJ2-6	TRBV28	-
TGTGCCAGCAGCAGGACTAGCCCTAGCACAGATACGCAGTATTTT	CASSRTSPSTDTQYF	-	TRBJ2-3	TRBV21-1	-
TGTGCCATCAGTGACGGCTCGTCCGGTGGAATTGAGCAGTACTTC	CAISDGSSGGIEQYF	many	TRBJ2-7	TRBV10-3	-
TGCAGCGCTGACACAGGGGAATTCAAAGATACGCAGTATTTT	CSADTGEFKDTQYF	many	TRBJ2-3	TRBV29-1	TRBD1
TGCAGTGGTAGGCCCCGCTCCTACAATGAGCAGTTCTTC	CSGRPRSYNEQFF	many	TRBJ2-1	TRBV20-1	-